This T cell receptor beta chain was retrieved from a study of T-cell reconstitution after alpha-beta-depleted transplantation in children (dated by TCRdb to the mid-2010s). Context from the whole study: Using TCR repertoire profiling, the study followed T-cell immune reconstitution in a quantitative way in children after TCRalphabeta/CD19-depleted allogeneic hematopoietic cell transplantation.

As encoded in the germline V gene, CDR1 is SGHRS while CDR2 is YFSETQ. The CDR3 numbers 12 residues from cysteine through phenylalanine. CDR3 DNA only is kept here, 36 bases in frame from base 1. Library prep was done by PCR. The listed sequencing device is Illumina HiSeq 2500. Molecular barcoding was employed in the preparation of TCR libraries, with unique molecular identifiers being used to normalize TCRbeta repertoire quantification. The public reads were reprocessed in TCRdb via fastp at Q25 and MiXCR, keeping in-frame beta chains. Here each entry gathers all rows of one CDR3 protein and keeps the most common genes and DNA. Here the sample has a few hundred thousand distinct CDR3 sequences; 25% to 30% occur a single time. Jointly, the top ten make up around a third of the sample. The table lists this clonotype with many counts. Its antigen remains unidentified. One junction end does not reproduce the germline sequence, and a read error may be involved.

What the authors observed across the whole study: About two months after transplant, the apparently early recovery of alphabetaT-cell counts reportedly depended on just several hundred clones that had expanded rapidly and came from non-depleted graft cells. Over subsequent months, a decline in hyperexpanded clone frequencies was noted, and after one year, T-cell counts and TCRbeta diversity were mostly ascribed to newly produced T cells. In some patients, high TCRbeta diversity at day 60 was attributed to recipient T cells and intrathymic progenitors that had survived conditioning.

In the paper's terms, the treatment or condition label means: allogeneic hematopoietic cell transplantation with graft depleted of TCRalphabeta T cells and CD19 B cells. The children who served as transplant recipients had been given grafts of TCRalphabeta/CD19-depleted allogeneic hematopoietic cells. The receptor was derived from a boy younger than two with Wiskott-Aldrich syndrome, due to receive a stem cell transplant. Here the chain combines TRBV5-1 and TRBJ2-2; no D gene can be assigned with confidence. The material was PBMCs, obtained before TCRalphabeta/CD19-depleted stem cell transplant. The nucleotide sequence is TGTGCCAGCAGCTTAAACACCGGGGAGCTGTTTTTT. This gives the protein CASSLNTGELFF.